These 8 T cell receptor beta chains were sequenced from one sample in a study of blood T cell repertoires in COVID-19. Only in-frame clones appear in the TCRdb table, and some are missing; sequencing was by immunoSEQ multiplex PCR. The sample lists some 330,000 clones, around 87% seen once, with around 2% in the top ten. Source material: PBMCs or T cells enriched from blood (not recorded which). The source is a middle-aged man in a cohort exposed to, infected with or recovered from COVID-19 (not recorded which).

The chain has TRBV7-9 and TRBJ1-4; a weak D match, TRBD1 (6 bases). The CDR3 spans 14 residues. With 5 bases removed from V and 7 bases from J, the gap between germline ends came to 14 bases. CDR1 SEHNR and CDR2 FQNEAQ come from the germline V gene (reference sequence). CDR3 sequence reads: CASSLMGAAEKLFF. The CDR3 nucleotides are TGTGCCAGCAGCCTGATGGGGGCAGCTGAAAAACTGTTTTTT. The variable domain in full, with the rest retrieved from reference TRBV7-9 and TRBJ1-4, is DTGVSQNPRHKITKRGQNVTFRCDPISEHNRLYWYRQTLGQGPEFLTYFQNEAQLEKSRLLSDRFSAERPKGSFSTLEIQRTEQGDSAMYLCASSLMGAAEKLFFGSGTQLSVL.

This sequence joins TRBV21-1 and TRBJ1-1; the table's D call, TRBD1, has no DNA check behind it. TRBV21-1 is a pseudogene locus. CDR3 size: 16 residues. DNA for the CDR3: TGTGCCAGCAGCAATTTTCGGGACAGGGGATACACTGAAGCTTTCTTT. It is translated as CASSNFRDRGYTEAFF.

This clone came up a few times. The genes are TRBV6-5 and TRBJ1-5; TRBD1 might be the D (6 bases). This CDR3 contains 12 residues. Germline loops: CDR1 MNHEY, CDR2 SVGAGI. Trimming cost V 4 bases and J 6 bases, with 7 bases left between them. The chain's CDR3 is CASSSGVQPQHF. In nucleotides, the CDR3 is TGTGCCAGCAGTTCAGGGGTTCAGCCCCAGCATTTT.

This chain joins TRBV21-1 and TRBJ2-2; no check of the table's D call, TRBD2, against the DNA was made. TRBV21-1 is labeled a pseudogene. The CDR3 is made up of 16 amino acids. This CDR3 is CASSKLYLQNTGELFF. The CDR3, as DNA: TGTGCCAGCAGCAAACTCTACCTCCAGAACACCGGGGAGCTGTTTTTT.

This chain joins TRBV5-1 and TRBJ2-7, with 12 bases lining up with TRBD1. With V trimmed by 4 bases and J by 7 bases, 12 bases remained unmatched. Looked up from germline, CDR1 is SGHRS and CDR2 is YFSETQ. This CDR3 has 16 residues. The DNA of the CDR3 is TGCGCCAGCAGCCCTGGTGGGACAGGGGGCGCTGGGGAGCAGTACTTC. Amino acid sequence: CASSPGGTGGAGEQYF.

CDR3 sequence reads: CASSLSGTSVYNEQFF. The DNA of the CDR3 is TGTGCCAGCAGTTTATCGGGGACTAGCGTATACAATGAGCAGTTCTTC. This chain links TRBV27 with TRBJ2-1; TRBD2 matches at 10 bases. CDR1 is MNHEY, CDR2 SMNVEV, per germline (reference sequence). Losses at the gene ends were 0 bases for V and 4 bases for J; bases not matched to a gene: 3. The CDR3 is 16 residues long.

The V and J genes are TRBV2 and TRBJ2-4, with D perhaps matching TRBD2 (5 bases). From germline, CDR1 is SNHLY and CDR2 FYNNEI. Trimming took off 5 bases at V and 1 base at J, with 12 bases between the two ends. This CDR3 has 15 residues. CDR3 amino acids: CASSPSGGAKNIQYF. The CDR3 bases are TGTGCCAGCAGTCCGAGCGGAGGCGCCAAAAACATTCAGTACTTC.

The rearrangement uses TRBV2 and TRBJ1-5, with D perhaps matching TRBD1 (5 bases). The V gene lost 6 bases and the J gene lost 6 bases, with 24 bases spanning the gap. The CDR3 consists of 17 residues. Germline CDR1 reads SNHLY; CDR2 reads FYNNEI. CDR3 in amino acids: CASSLDGLSGRGQPQHF. The CDR3 nucleotides are TGTGCCAGCAGCCTGGATGGACTATCAGGGCGGGGTCAGCCCCAGCATTTT.